These 17 T cell receptor beta chains were sequenced from one sample in a study of T cell changes during pregnancy in multiple sclerosis. Assay: immunoSEQ multiplex PCR; the TCRdb copy retains only in-frame clones and omits some. This table holds 85,000 to 90,000 clones, 94% found once. The material was peripheral blood, obtained after pregnancy. Receptors were obtained from a female donor in good health, enrolled as a control in a pregnancy study.

The chain couples TRBV6-1 to TRBJ1-5; perhaps TRBD1 as D (5 bases). This CDR3 spans 17 amino acids. Germline assignment: CDR1 MNHNS and CDR2 SASEGT. V was shortened by 2 bases and J by 1 base, with 15 bases between the two germline ends. For the CDR3, the DNA is TGTGCCAGCAGTGAACCGGCAGGGAGGGGAAGCAATCAGCCCCAGCATTTT. It encodes CASSEPAGRGSNQPQHF.

The chain employs TRBV21-1 and TRBJ2-7; the DNA was not used to check the table's D call, TRBD1. TRBV21-1 is a pseudogene segment. CDR3 length: 17 amino acids. The CDR3 is CASSKGLGQSFIYEQYF. CDR3 nucleotides: TGTGCCAGCAGCAAAGGGCTGGGACAGAGTTTTATCTACGAGCAGTACTTC.

The CDR3 spells CASSETANSYEQYF. CDR3 DNA: TGTGCCAGCAGCGAGACAGCGAATTCCTACGAGCAGTACTTC. The chain couples TRBV9 to TRBJ2-7; tentatively, D is TRBD1 (5 bases). This CDR3 is built from 14 residues. V lost 3 bases and J lost 1, with 11 bases in between. Looked up from germline, CDR1 is SGDLS and CDR2 is YYNGEE.

The chain is built from TRBV15 and TRBJ2-5; possibly TRBD1 for D (6 bases). The ends were cut back, 5 bases at V and 9 bases at J, with 22 bases in the middle. CDR1 is LNHNV and CDR2 is YYDKDF in the germline V gene (reference sequence). This CDR3 spans 15 amino acids. CDR3 in amino acids: CATSGQPGHGQAQYF. CDR3 DNA sequence: TGTGCCACCAGCGGACAGCCGGGACACGGGCAGGCCCAGTACTTC.

The chain combines TRBV7-9 with TRBJ2-1; 10 nucleotides line up with TRBD2. In germline, CDR1 is SEHNR, CDR2 FQNEAQ (reference sequence). Trimming took 2 bases from V and 6 from J; bases not matched to a gene: 7. CDR3 length: 16 residues. The DNA for the CDR3 is TGTGCCAGCAGCTTACGTTTGATAGCGGGAGGCAATGAGCAGTTCTTC. Protein: CASSLRLIAGGNEQFF.

In its sample, this clone was seen once. Other DNA sequences in this sample translate to the same CDR3. The chain joins TRBV27 to TRBJ2-1; D perhaps matches TRBD2 (5 bases). Deletions cut 6 bases from V and 9 bases from J, with 12 bases between. Germline CDR1 is MNHEY and CDR2 is SMNVEV (reference sequence). This CDR3 is built from 12 residues. DNA for the CDR3: TGTGCCAGCAGCCCGACTCGGGGTGAGCAGTTCTTC. It translates to CASSPTRGEQFF.

The V gene is TRBV11-2, the J gene TRBJ2-1, with 13 positions matching TRBD2. The J segment lost 14 bases and the V segment lost 6 bases, leaving 4 bases of the junction unmatched. The CDR3 consists of 12 residues. Germline lookup yields CDR1 SGHAT and CDR2 FQNNGV. The CDR3 nucleotides read TGTGCCAGCAGGGGGACTAGCGGGGAAAAGTTCTTC. The encoded protein is CASRGTSGEKFF.

V usage is TRBV7-2 and J usage is TRBJ1-5; no clear D gene. Germline CDR1 is SGHTA and CDR2 is FQGNSA. Trimming removed 1 base at V and 5 bases at J, with 21 bases between. The CDR3 has 18 amino acids. CDR3 bases: TGTGCCAGCAGCTTAGAAGATAGGGCGGGAAAGTGGGATCAGCCCCAGCATTTT. Protein product: CASSLEDRAGKWDQPQHF.

The rearrangement uses TRBV5-1 and TRBJ2-1, with D possibly matching TRBD1 (5 bases). V was pared by 4 bases and J by 1 base, with 12 bases between. This CDR3 contains 15 residues. CDR1 and CDR2 (germline): SGHRS, YFSETQ. CDR3 loop: CASSPLAGSYNEQFF. DNA for the CDR3: TGCGCCAGCAGCCCGTTAGCAGGGTCCTACAATGAGCAGTTCTTC.

The chain joins TRBV27 to TRBJ2-1, with D possibly matching TRBD1 (5 bases). Trimming took off 2 bases at V and 3 bases at J, with 11 bases between the two ends. The CDR3 covers 15 residues. Germline CDR1 is MNHEY and CDR2 is SMNVEV (reference sequence). This CDR3 is CASSLGAEVYNEQFF. CDR3 nucleotide sequence: TGTGCCAGCAGTTTAGGGGCGGAAGTCTACAATGAGCAGTTCTTC.

The J gene is TRBJ1-1, the V gene TRBV25-1; TRBD1 is a possible D gene (5 bases). The germline gives CDR1 MGHDK, CDR2 SYGVNS. V was trimmed by 1 base and J by 0 bases, leaving 15 bases between them. This CDR3 region has 17 residues. The CDR3 sequence is CASSEFTKGNMNTEAFF. CDR3 coding DNA: TGTGCCAGCAGTGAATTCACCAAGGGGAACATGAACACTGAAGCTTTCTTT.

This clone is a singleton in its sample. The chain joins TRBV7-9 to TRBJ2-1; 7 nucleotides match TRBD1. CDR3 size: 14 residues. Trimming cost V 5 bases and J 8 bases; bases outside gene matches: 9. In germline, CDR1 is SEHNR, CDR2 FQNEAQ (reference sequence). DNA for the CDR3: TGTGCCAGCAGCAACGGACAGGTCACGGATGAGCAGTTCTTC. Translating gives CASSNGQVTDEQFF.

The V gene is TRBV10-3, the J gene TRBJ2-3; 7 bases agree with TRBD2. CDR1 and CDR2 from the germline V gene are ENHRY and SYGVKD. This CDR3 region has 14 residues. V dropped 7 bases and J dropped 1; count of bases not matched to a gene: 5. This chain's CDR3 is CAITSREGTDTQYF. The CDR3 bases are TGTGCCATCACCTCACGGGAGGGCACAGATACGCAGTATTTT.

The chain couples TRBV18 to TRBJ2-1; D might be TRBD2 (6 bases). V was cut by 1 base and J by 8 bases, with 18 bases left in between. The CDR3 has 16 amino acids. Germline values: CDR1 KGHSH, CDR2 LQKENI. DNA for the CDR3: TGTGCCAGCTCACCACTCCTTACTAGCCCCTTTGATGAGCAGTTCTTC. This encodes CASSPLLTSPFDEQFF.

The chain is built from TRBV28 and TRBJ2-5; 7 bases map to TRBD1. The CDR3 is made up of 14 amino acids. Germline assignment: CDR1 MDHEN and CDR2 SYDVKM. Losses at the gene ends were 5 bases for V and 2 bases for J; bases not matched to a gene: 5. CDR3 protein: CASSIGQVQETQYF. The CDR3 region has the DNA TGTGCCAGCAGTATCGGACAGGTTCAAGAGACCCAGTACTTC.

V gene TRBV28 combines with J gene TRBJ1-2; D gene uncertain. Germline CDR1 reads MDHEN; CDR2 reads SYDVKM. The CDR3 has 13 residues. V dropped 5 bases and J dropped 4 bases, with 11 bases sitting between them. The CDR3 region has the DNA TGTGCCAGCAGTATTCGAGGTGGCTATGGCTACACCTTC. Amino acids: CASSIRGGYGYTF.

The gene calls are TRBV27 and TRBJ1-5; D gene unclear. The CDR3 totals 12 residues. The V end was cut by 4 bases, the J end by 5 bases, with 6 bases between. Per the germline V gene, CDR1 is MNHEY and CDR2 is SMNVEV (reference sequence). The CDR3 sequence is CASSSLDQPQHF. The CDR3 region has the DNA TGTGCCAGCAGTTCCCTAGATCAGCCCCAGCATTTT.